The 22 T cell receptor beta chains below were found in one sample sequenced in a study of identifying expanded T cells in peripheral blood. Sequenced by immunoSEQ multiplex PCR; TCRdb stores in-frame clones only, minus some. The sample shows some 100,000 clones, about 88% of them seen only once. The source material was blood. The receptors come from a person aged 18-70 years in good health.

Points on this clone: Other DNA variants within this sample encode the same CDR3. The rearrangement links TRBV9 to TRBJ2-3, with TRBD2 as a possible D gene (6 bases). CDR3 length equals 15 residues. Trimming left V 2 bases short and J 0 bases short, with 10 bases between. Germline V gene data show CDR1 as SGDLS and CDR2 as YYNGEE. CDR3 sequence: CASSVAGTSTDTQYF. The CDR3 bases are TGTGCCAGCAGCGTGGCCGGGACTAGCACAGATACGCAGTATTTT.

CDR3 coding DNA: TGTGCCAGCAGCTCCACTAGCCTTTTCACAGCAGGGCCCAACAGGCAGGGAGCTTTCTTT. It specifies CASSSTSLFTAGPNRQGAFF. The gene calls are TRBV7-3 and TRBJ1-1; tentative D call: TRBD1 (5 bases). V lost 4 bases to trimming and J lost 10 bases, with 37 bases between them. Germline V CDR1 and CDR2: SGHTA, FQGTGA. There are 20 residues in the CDR3.

The gene calls are TRBV9 and TRBJ1-2; 7 positions agree with TRBD1. Per germline, CDR1 SGDLS and CDR2 YYNGEE. J lost 0 bases, V lost 4 bases, and 3 bases had no gene match. The CDR3 runs to 14 residues. The DNA for the CDR3 is TGTGCCAGCAGCCTAGGGACAGCTAACTATGGCTACACCTTC. It yields the protein CASSLGTANYGYTF.

A remark on this clone: This sample also contains other DNA sequences that code for the same CDR3. V usage is TRBV30 and J usage is TRBJ1-5; D uncertain. The V gene lost 0 bases and the J gene lost 1 base, with 4 bases spanning the gap. This CDR3 region has 13 residues. Looked up from germline, CDR1 is GTSNPN and CDR2 is SVGIG (reference sequence). The CDR3: CAWSVGSNQPQHF. For the CDR3, the DNA is TGTGCCTGGAGTGTAGGAAGCAATCAGCCCCAGCATTTT.

The J gene is TRBJ2-7, the V gene TRBV18; D is perhaps TRBD2 (6 bases). V lost 4 bases and J lost 4, with 17 bases in between. Germline CDR1 is KGHSH and CDR2 is LQKENI. The CDR3 loop spans 15 amino acids. The CDR3: CASSLMGTLLYEQYF. For the CDR3, the DNA is TGTGCCAGCTCACTTATGGGGACTTTGCTTTACGAGCAGTACTTC. Drawing the rest from reference TRBV18 and TRBJ2-7, the complete variable domain is NAGVMQNPRHLVRRRGQEARLRCSPMKGHSHVYWYRQLPEEGLKFMVYLQKENIIDESGMPKERFSAEFPKEGPSILRIQQVVRGDSAAYFCASSLMGTLLYEQYFGPGTRLTVT.

This chain connects TRBV10-3 to TRBJ2-3; D remains ambiguous. The CDR3 is 15 amino acids. The germline V gene has CDR1 ENHRY and CDR2 SYGVKD. Trimming shortened V by 3 bases and J by 0 bases, and 10 bases separated the two germline ends. CDR3 sequence reads: CAISDITGSTDTQYF. CDR3 nucleotides: TGTGCCATCAGTGACATTACGGGTAGCACAGATACGCAGTATTTT.

The genes are TRBV27 and TRBJ1-2; possibly TRBD1 for D (6 bases). The CDR3 covers 15 residues. Germline V gene data show CDR1 as MNHEY and CDR2 as SMNVEV (reference sequence). The germline V and J ends were trimmed by 3 bases and 6 bases, with 17 bases remaining between them. CDR3 region: CASSFSLTGSHGYTF. Here the CDR3 DNA reads TGTGCCAGCAGTTTCTCCTTAACAGGGAGCCATGGCTACACCTTC.

This chain links TRBV25-1 with TRBJ2-1; D is ambiguous. V was trimmed by 1 base and J by 6 bases, leaving 7 bases between them. The CDR3 has 13 amino acids. Germline-derived CDR1 and CDR2 are MGHDK and SYGVNS. CDR3 residues: CASSESFGNEQFF. The DNA for the CDR3 is TGTGCCAGCAGTGAATCGTTCGGCAATGAGCAGTTCTTC. Complete variable domain (other parts from reference TRBV25-1 and TRBJ2-1): EADIYQTPRYLVIGTGKKITLECSQTMGHDKMYWYQQDPGMELHLIHYSYGVNSTEKGDLSSESTVSRIRTEHFPLTLESARPSHTSQYLCASSESFGNEQFFGPGTRLTVL.

J is TRBJ1-4 and V is TRBV18, with 7 bases that match TRBD1. Germline V gene lookup returns CDR1 KGHSH and CDR2 LQKENI. V lost 5 bases and J lost 5; bases outside the gene matches: 5. This CDR3 is built from 14 residues. As DNA, the CDR3 is TGTGCCAGCTCAATCACAGGGGCCAATGAAAAACTGTTTTTT. Translating it yields CASSITGANEKLFF.

The chain joins TRBV5-6 to TRBJ2-3; D unclear. Trimming stripped 5 bases from V and 2 bases from J, with 12 bases between. The V gene's germline CDR1 is SGHDT and CDR2 YYEEEE. The CDR3 covers 14 residues. CDR3 DNA sequence: TGTGCCAGCAGTGCTGGTTTAGTCACAGATACGCAGTATTTT. Protein sequence: CASSAGLVTDTQYF.

This chain links TRBV6-5 with TRBJ1-2; 8 bases fit TRBD1. Looked up from germline, CDR1 is MNHEY and CDR2 is SVGAGI. V gave up 6 bases and J gave up 0 bases; unmatched junction bases: 6. The CDR3 runs to 15 residues. The CDR3 sequence: CASSYTGGSNYGYTF. CDR3 DNA: TGTGCCAGCAGCTATACAGGGGGTTCTAACTATGGCTACACCTTC.

This rearrangement joins TRBV19 to TRBJ1-6; D ambiguous. Trimming stripped 7 bases from V and 8 bases from J, with 9 bases between. CDR3 length: 12 residues. Per germline, CDR1 LNHDA and CDR2 SQIVND (reference sequence). The CDR3 sequence: CASTGSDSPLHF. DNA for the CDR3: TGTGCCAGTACTGGCAGCGATTCACCCCTCCACTTT. Full variable domain (missing parts from reference TRBV19 and TRBJ1-6): DGGITQSPKYLFRKEGQNVTLSCEQNLNHDAMYWYRQDPGQGLRLIYYSQIVNDFQKGDIAEGYSVSREKKESFPLTVTSAQKNPTAFYLCASTGSDSPLHFGNGTRLTVT.

The genes are TRBV5-4 and TRBJ2-5, with a tentative D call TRBD1 (7 bases). CDR3 length: 15 amino acids. From germline, CDR1 is SGHNT and CDR2 YYREEE (reference sequence). Trimming removed 4 bases at V and 2 bases at J, with 15 bases between. CDR3 region: CASSRERGRQETQYF. The CDR3 DNA is TGTGCCAGCAGCCGGGAGAGGGGGCGGCAAGAGACCCAGTACTTC. The complete variable domain, with remaining parts taken from reference TRBV5-4 and TRBJ2-5, reads ETGVTQSPTHLIKTRGQQVTLRCSSQSGHNTVSWYQQALGQGPQFIFQYYREEENGRGNFPPRFSGLQFPNYSSELNVNALELDDSALYLCASSRERGRQETQYFGPGTRLLVL.

The chain combines TRBV4-3 with TRBJ2-2, with D hard to call. V was shortened by 0 bases and J by 4 bases, with 9 bases between the two germline ends. This CDR3 has 15 amino acids. CDR1 is LGHNA, CDR2 YSLEER, per germline. The CDR3 spells CASSQDDGSTGELFF. The CDR3, as DNA: TGCGCCAGCAGCCAAGATGACGGGTCCACCGGGGAGCTGTTTTTT.

This chain uses TRBV7-9 with TRBJ2-4; 10 bases map to TRBD2. V shed 1 base and J 16 bases; nucleotides not matched to a gene: 7. The CDR3 runs 13 residues. Germline CDR1 SEHNR, CDR2 FQNEAQ (reference sequence). The CDR3, as DNA: TGTGCCAGCAGCTTAGTGGAGACTAGCGGGTTCTACTTC. Protein: CASSLVETSGFYF.

This chain uses TRBV7-9 with TRBJ1-5; D might be TRBD1 (6 bases). The CDR3 spans 16 residues. V lost 4 bases and J 2 bases, leaving 15 bases between the germline ends. Germline V gene lookup returns CDR1 SEHNR and CDR2 FQNEAQ (reference sequence). The CDR3 coding sequence is TGTGCCAGCAGCTCTCCCAGGGGTAATGGCAATCAGCCCCAGCATTTT. Translating gives CASSSPRGNGNQPQHF.

V gene TRBV27 combines with J gene TRBJ1-5; a possible D gene is TRBD1 (5 bases). Germline values: CDR1 MNHEY, CDR2 SMNVEV (reference sequence). The V end lost 3 bases, the J end lost 6 bases, and 9 bases lay between the germline ends. This CDR3 is built from 13 residues. CDR3 bases: TGTGCCAGCAGTTTCAAGGGACTTCAGCCCCAGCATTTT. This encodes CASSFKGLQPQHF.

The gene calls are TRBV28 and TRBJ2-1; 7 nucleotides align to TRBD2. V was clipped by 3 bases and J by 6 bases; unmatched bases: 2. The CDR3 spans 13 residues. Germline V gene data show CDR1 as MDHEN and CDR2 as SYDVKM. The CDR3 nucleotides are TGTGCCAGCAGTTTGCGGGAGATCAATGAGCAGTTCTTC. Residues: CASSLREINEQFF.

This sequence joins TRBV30 and TRBJ1-2; the D gene is possibly TRBD1 (6 bases). V shed 0 bases and J shed 5 bases, with 10 bases lying between them. CDR3 length: 13 residues. Germline CDR1 and CDR2: GTSNPN and SVGIG (reference sequence). CDR3 region: CAWSVGGAYGYTF. Here the CDR3 DNA reads TGTGCCTGGAGTGTCGGGGGGGCATATGGCTACACCTTC.

The J gene is TRBJ2-1, the V gene TRBV9, with D possibly TRBD1 on 6 matching bases. The V gene lost 3 bases and the J gene lost 7 bases, with 11 bases spanning the gap. The CDR3 spans 13 residues. Germline lookup yields CDR1 SGDLS and CDR2 YYNGEE. CDR3 bases: TGTGCCAGCAGCGCAACAGGGAGTAATGAGCAGTTCTTC. This codes for CASSATGSNEQFF. Based on the CDR3 plus reference TRBV9 and TRBJ2-1, the full variable domain is DSGVTQTPKHLITATGQRVTLRCSPRSGDLSVYWYQQSLDQGLQFLIQYYNGEERAKGNILERFSAQQFPDLHSELNLSSLELGDSALYFCASSATGSNEQFFGPGTRLTVL.

J is TRBJ1-1 and V is TRBV6-5; D remains unclear. The germline gives CDR1 MNHEY, CDR2 SVGAGI. V was trimmed by 6 bases and J by 1 base, leaving 18 bases between them. This CDR3 has 16 amino acids. The CDR3 spells CASSYRTAEGNTEAFF. The DNA of the CDR3 is TGTGCCAGCAGCTACCGTACAGCGGAAGGGAACACTGAAGCTTTCTTT.

J is TRBJ2-1 and V is TRBV28; D gene uncertain. Trimming stripped 9 bases from V and 0 bases from J, with 9 bases between. CDR3 length: 13 residues. Germline-derived CDR1 and CDR2 are MDHEN and SYDVKM. CDR3 nucleotides: TGTGCCAGTACCTCGAGCTCCTACAATGAGCAGTTCTTC. This sequence encodes CASTSSSYNEQFF.